The rows below give T cell receptor beta chains drawn from one sample of a study of CD8+ T cells in alopecia areata. This table comes from immunoSEQ multiplex PCR, and its TCRdb copy is limited to in-frame clones, with some not included. Here the sample spans around 160,000 clones, 47% being singletons. Sequences were obtained from CD4+ T cells sorted from blood. The receptor source for this set is a human donor with alopecia areata. The CDR3 runs from the conserved cysteine through the conserved F or W. Fields, in order: V gene, D gene, J gene, CDR3 length, clone size, CDR3 protein, CDR3 DNA. A D gene is named only where the DNA matches it firmly. A clone size is listed for some rows: how often the clone was seen (once, few, many), or a class if it is expanded.

TRBV9,-,TRBJ2-7,11,-,CASSDDRQGYF,TGTGCCAGCAGCGACGACCGTCAGGGGTACTTC
TRBV4-1,-,TRBJ2-7,13,-,CASSNSLVYEQYF,TGCGCCAGCAGCAATAGCCTTGTCTACGAGCAGTACTTC
TRBV2,TRBD2,TRBJ2-1,15,-,CASTGTTASYNEQFF,TGTGCCAGCACCGGGACTACCGCTTCCTACAATGAGCAGTTCTTC
TRBV4-1,-,TRBJ2-1,15,few,CASSPINQGYNEQFF,TGCGCCAGCAGCCCAATTAACCAGGGGTACAATGAGCAGTTCTTC
TRBV2,-,TRBJ1-2,12,few,CASSKDRYGYTF,TGTGCCAGCAGCAAAGACAGATATGGCTACACCTTC
TRBV10-3,TRBD1,TRBJ1-2,14,-,CAISEADRAMSYTF,TGTGCCATCAGTGAGGCGGACAGGGCTATGAGCTACACCTTC
TRBV29-1,-,TRBJ2-4,14,-,CSVRQVLAKNIQYF,TGCAGCGTCCGACAGGTGCTAGCCAAAAACATTCAGTACTTC
TRBV11-3,TRBD2,TRBJ2-7,17,once,CASSGGSGSPRAYEQYF,TGTGCCAGCAGCGGGGGTAGCGGGAGCCCTCGAGCCTACGAGCAGTACTTC
TRBV9,TRBD2,TRBJ2-1,16,-,CASSARLAGGVDEQFF,TGTGCCAGCAGCGCCCGACTAGCGGGAGGGGTAGATGAGCAGTTCTTC
TRBV29-1,-,TRBJ1-1,13,few,CSVGTPRGGYAFF,TGCAGCGTGGGAACCCCTCGGGGTGGCTATGCTTTCTTT
TRBV4-1,-,TRBJ2-7,15,-,CASSQVPQADYEQYF,TGCGCCAGCAGCCAAGTCCCCCAGGCAGACTACGAGCAGTACTTC
TRBV28,-,TRBJ2-2,12,few,CASMPGTGELFF,TGTGCCAGCATGCCGGGGACCGGGGAGCTGTTTTTT
TRBV9,-,TRBJ2-1,14,-,CASSVGGTYNEQFF,TGTGCCAGCAGCGTAGGAGGGACCTACAATGAGCAGTTCTTC
TRBV25-1,-,TRBJ1-1,15,few,CASLPSGWGGTEAFF,TGTGCCAGCCTCCCCTCGGGGTGGGGGGGGACTGAAGCTTTCTTT
TRBV4-1,TRBD1,TRBJ2-7,16,-,CASSPRTGNKSYEQYF,TGCGCCAGCAGCCCAAGGACAGGTAATAAATCCTACGAGCAGTACTTC
TRBV29-1,TRBD2,TRBJ2-5,13,-,CSVEGTTKETQYF,TGCAGCGTTGAGGGGACTACAAAAGAGACCCAGTACTTC